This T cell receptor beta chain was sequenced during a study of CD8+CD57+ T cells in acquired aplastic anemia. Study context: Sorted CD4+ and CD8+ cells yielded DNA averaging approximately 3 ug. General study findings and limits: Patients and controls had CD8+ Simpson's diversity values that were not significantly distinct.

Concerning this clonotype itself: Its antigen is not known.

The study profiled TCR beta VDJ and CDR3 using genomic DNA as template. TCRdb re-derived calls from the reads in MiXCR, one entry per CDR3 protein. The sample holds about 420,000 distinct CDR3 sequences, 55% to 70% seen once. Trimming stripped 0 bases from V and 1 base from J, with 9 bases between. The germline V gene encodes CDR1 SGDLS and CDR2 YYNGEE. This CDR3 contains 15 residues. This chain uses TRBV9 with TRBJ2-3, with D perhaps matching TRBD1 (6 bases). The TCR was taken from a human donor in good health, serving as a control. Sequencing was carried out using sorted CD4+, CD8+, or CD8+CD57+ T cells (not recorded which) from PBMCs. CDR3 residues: CASSVEAGGTDTQYF. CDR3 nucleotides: TGTGCCAGCAGCGTAGAGGCAGGGGGCACAGATACGCAGTATTTT.